This TCR beta chain was identified during a study of blood T cell repertoires in COVID-19. Study background: Specimens from acute and convalescent COVID-19 originated in the United States, Italy and Spain. T cells, B-cell-depleted T cells, or PBMCs supplied cDNA or gDNA.

In the authors' methods: Researchers report that nucleated cell counts were estimated from reference gene primer amplification. TCRdb's copy holds only in-frame clones and misses some; the assay was immunoSEQ multiplex PCR. Clonal size and the V and J genes are those of that table, whereas D and trimming came from the DNA. The table has fewer than 100,000 clones, around 91% seen once. Between the trimmed V and J ends, which lost 0 bases and 5 bases, there was a span of 9 bases. Germline loops: CDR1 MGHRA, CDR2 YSYEKL. This CDR3 has 14 residues. The clonotype comes from a woman in her 50s in a cohort sampled during active COVID-19. Sequenced material: peripheral blood. V gene TRBV4-1 combines with J gene TRBJ2-3; D is perhaps TRBD1 (5 bases). CDR3 sequence reads: CASSQEGVGDTQYF. The CDR3 DNA reads TGCGCCAGCAGCCAAGAAGGGGTAGGAGATACGCAGTATTTT.